This record covers a single T cell receptor (beta chain). Its antigen remains undetermined. One base away there is no much larger clone; base qualities are not given. The source of the sample is a study of blood T cell repertoires in COVID-19 (dated by TCRdb to about 2020). For context, the study as a whole: Samples covering the acute and convalescent phases of COVID-19 were provided by collaborators in the United States, Italy and Spain. The material from the prospective study consisted of cDNA or gDNA derived from T cells, B-cell-depleted T cells, or PBMCs. Subjects who had been exposed to COVID-19, were actively infected with it, or had recovered from it provided the deeply sampled blood TCRbeta repertoires that made up the dataset. A freely available public database, intended as a resource for researchers studying the immune response to SARS-CoV-2, is where the repertoires were released. Samples came from the ongoing ImmuneRACE study (first 160 participants) plus 1,254 subjects from 6 global collaborators. Nearly every sample came with metadata listing a de-identified subject ID, COVID-19 status, age in years and sex. Where available, HLA class I and class II types were taken from metadata supplied by the sample provider and were not determined by assay-based typing. Overall results and qualifications from the work: The quantity of clinical and demographic metadata differed by source and by participant and was supplied without curation.

The immunoSEQ Assay, a bias-controlled multiplex PCR, was used to amplify TCRbeta CDR3 regions from genomic DNA. Per the authors' processing: Within the assay, amplification of reference gene primers was used to estimate how many nucleated cells each sample contained. To quantify the absolute abundance of each unique TCRbeta CDR3 rearrangement, sequence reads were collapsed and filtered. For each sample, productive Simpson clonality was calculated as the square root of Simpson's diversity index over productive rearrangements. Imported from immuneACCESS, the table was reduced by TCRdb to in-frame sequences with V and J called. These copies leave out some clones; in studies compared against another copy, an unresolved V gene accounts for under half, and the cause of the remainder is not known. V and J calls plus clone size are reproduced from that table; the DNA served to infer D and trimming. Present in this sample are about 88,000 clones, approximately 90% of which were seen just once. The top ten constitute around 3% of the sample.

Counted from cysteine to phenylalanine, this CDR3 has 16 amino acids. The retained sequence is limited to the CDR3, 48 bases, with the frame set at the first base. V has 0 bases trimmed and J has 7 bases trimmed; junction bases matching no gene number 9. Based on the germline V gene, the CDR1 and CDR2 sequences are MGHRA and YSYEKL. The collaborating institutions used their own protocols to collect whole blood in K2EDTA tubes. For TCRbeta analysis, collaborator samples were shipped as frozen whole blood, as isolated PBMCs, or as DNA extracted from either sample type. The chain is encoded by TRBV4-1 joined to TRBJ2-7, with 10 bases in between that match TRBD1. This TCR was recovered from a woman older than 75 with acute or convalescent COVID-19. Specimen: peripheral blood. In nucleotides, the sequence is TGCGCCAGCAGCCAAGATATGAGACAGGGGGCGAGGGAGCAGTACTTC. This yields the protein CASSQDMRQGAREQYF.